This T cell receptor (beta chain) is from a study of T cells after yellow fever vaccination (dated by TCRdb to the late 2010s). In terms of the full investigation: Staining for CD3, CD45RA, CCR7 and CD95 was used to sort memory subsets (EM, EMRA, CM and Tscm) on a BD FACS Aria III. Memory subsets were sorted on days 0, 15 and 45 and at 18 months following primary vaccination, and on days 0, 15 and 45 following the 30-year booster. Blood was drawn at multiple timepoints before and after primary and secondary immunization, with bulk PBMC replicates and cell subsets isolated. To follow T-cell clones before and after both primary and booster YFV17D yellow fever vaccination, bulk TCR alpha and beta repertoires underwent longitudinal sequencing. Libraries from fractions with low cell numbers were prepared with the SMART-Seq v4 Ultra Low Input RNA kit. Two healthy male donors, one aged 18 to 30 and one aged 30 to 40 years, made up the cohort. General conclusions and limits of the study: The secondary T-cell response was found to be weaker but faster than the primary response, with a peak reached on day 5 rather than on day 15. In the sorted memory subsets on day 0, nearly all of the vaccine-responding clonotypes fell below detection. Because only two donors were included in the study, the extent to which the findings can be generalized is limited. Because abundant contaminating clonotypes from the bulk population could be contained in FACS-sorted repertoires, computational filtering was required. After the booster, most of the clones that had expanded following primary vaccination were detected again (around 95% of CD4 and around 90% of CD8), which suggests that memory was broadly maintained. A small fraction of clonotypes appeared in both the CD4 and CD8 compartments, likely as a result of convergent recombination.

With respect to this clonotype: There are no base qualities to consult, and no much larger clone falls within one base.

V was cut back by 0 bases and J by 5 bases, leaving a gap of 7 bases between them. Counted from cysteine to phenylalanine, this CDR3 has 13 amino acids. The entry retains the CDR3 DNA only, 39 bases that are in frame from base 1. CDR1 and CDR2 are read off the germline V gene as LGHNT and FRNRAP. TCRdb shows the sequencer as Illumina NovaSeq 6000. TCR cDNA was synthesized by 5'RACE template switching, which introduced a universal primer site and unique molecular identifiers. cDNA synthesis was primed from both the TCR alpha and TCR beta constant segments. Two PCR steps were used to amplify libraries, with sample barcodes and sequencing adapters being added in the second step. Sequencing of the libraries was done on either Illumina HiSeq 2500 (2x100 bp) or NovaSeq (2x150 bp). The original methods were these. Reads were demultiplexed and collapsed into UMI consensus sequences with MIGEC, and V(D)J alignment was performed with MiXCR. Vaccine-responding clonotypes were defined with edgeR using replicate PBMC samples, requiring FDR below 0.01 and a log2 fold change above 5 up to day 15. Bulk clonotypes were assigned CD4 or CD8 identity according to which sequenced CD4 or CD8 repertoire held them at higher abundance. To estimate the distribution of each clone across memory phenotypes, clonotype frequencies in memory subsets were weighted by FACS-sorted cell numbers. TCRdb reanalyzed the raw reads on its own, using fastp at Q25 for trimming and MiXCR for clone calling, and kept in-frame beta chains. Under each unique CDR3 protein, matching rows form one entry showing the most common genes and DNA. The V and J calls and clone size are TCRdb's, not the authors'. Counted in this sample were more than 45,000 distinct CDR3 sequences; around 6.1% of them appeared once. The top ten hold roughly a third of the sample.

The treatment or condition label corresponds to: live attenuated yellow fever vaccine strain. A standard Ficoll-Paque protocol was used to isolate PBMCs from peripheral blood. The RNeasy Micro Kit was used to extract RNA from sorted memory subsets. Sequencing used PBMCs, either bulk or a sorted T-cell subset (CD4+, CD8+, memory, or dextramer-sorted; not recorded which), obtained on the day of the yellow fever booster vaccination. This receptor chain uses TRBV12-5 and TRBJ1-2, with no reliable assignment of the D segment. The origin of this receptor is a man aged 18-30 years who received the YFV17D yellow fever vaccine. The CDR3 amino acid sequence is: CASGLVGRYGYTF. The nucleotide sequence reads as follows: TGTGCTAGTGGTTTGGTGGGCAGATATGGCTACACCTTC.